A selection of T cell receptor beta chains follows, all from one sample in a study of T cell responses to AZD1222 COVID-19 vaccine. Libraries were prepared by immunoSEQ multiplex PCR; TCRdb keeps only in-frame clonotypes and omits some of them. The sample includes some 94,000 clones, roughly 87% of them seen just once. The sample here was peripheral blood, taken on day 0 of AZD1222 vaccination. Receptors were obtained from an adult in good health. Each CDR3 is given with its conserved first and last residue. Each record gives: CDR3 protein, CDR3 DNA, clone size, D gene, CDR3 length, J gene, V gene. The D gene is left open where the match is weak. Only some rows state a clone size, as once, few, many or a class for expanded clones.

CASSRTYEQYF,TGTGCCAGCAGCCGGACCTACGAGCAGTACTTC,once,.,11,TRBJ2-7,TRBV3-1/TRBV3-2
CASTGNTEAFF,TGTGCCAGCACCGGGAACACTGAAGCTTTCTTT,.,.,11,TRBJ1-1,TRBV12-3/TRBV12-4
CASRKTGAPLHF,TGTGCCAGCAGAAAGACAGGGGCACCCCTCCACTTT,.,.,12,TRBJ1-6,TRBV21-1
CASSVGLLHYEQYF,TGTGCCAGCAGCGTAGGTCTGCTACACTACGAGCAGTACTTC,.,.,14,TRBJ2-7,TRBV9
CASSVTGVSQPQHF,TGTGCCAGCAGCGTGACAGGGGTAAGTCAGCCCCAGCATTTT,.,TRBD1,14,TRBJ1-5,TRBV7-2
CASSPDLLRGGYTF,TGTGCCAGCAGCCCGGACCTATTGAGGGGGGGCTACACCTTC,.,.,14,TRBJ1-2,TRBV7-2
CASSSFPDPTYNEQFF,TGTGCCAGCAGCTCCTTCCCCGACCCCACCTACAATGAGCAGTTCTTC,.,.,16,TRBJ2-1,TRBV6-6
CASSPALQGGYTF,TGTGCCAGTAGCCCAGCTCTACAGGGGGGCTACACCTTC,.,TRBD1,13,TRBJ1-2,TRBV19
CSVGTGGIYTF,TGCAGCGTTGGGACAGGGGGTATCTACACCTTC,.,TRBD1,11,TRBJ1-2,TRBV29-1
CASSPKNRGGFSRGNEKLFF,TGTGCCAGTAGTCCCAAAAACAGGGGCGGATTTAGTAGGGGTAATGAAAAACTGTTTTTT,.,TRBD1,20,TRBJ1-4,TRBV19
CASSPPFIGSTDTQYF,TGTGCCAGCAGCCCCCCGTTTATCGGTAGCACAGATACGCAGTATTTT,.,.,16,TRBJ2-3,TRBV9
CASSAPDTGGNTIYF,TGTGCCAGCAGCGCACCGGACACCGGAGGAAACACCATATATTTT,.,.,15,TRBJ1-3,TRBV5-5
CASSQVRGANTEAFF,TGCGCCAGCAGCCAAGTGCGGGGTGCGAACACTGAAGCTTTCTTT,.,.,15,TRBJ1-1,TRBV4-1
CASKLGGLNTEAFF,TGTGCCAGCAAACTAGGGGGACTGAACACTGAAGCTTTCTTT,.,.,14,TRBJ1-1,TRBV18
CAWSVAGGLDEQFF,TGTGCCTGGAGTGTAGCAGGGGGCTTGGATGAGCAGTTCTTC,.,TRBD1,14,TRBJ2-1,TRBV30
CASSSTGRGETQYF,TGTGCCAGCAGCTCCACAGGACGAGGAGAGACCCAGTACTTC,.,.,14,TRBJ2-5,TRBV13
CAATTGDNLPLHF,TGTGCCGCAACGACAGGGGATAACTTACCCCTCCACTTT,.,TRBD1,13,TRBJ1-6,TRBV30
CASSQDGLAGEQFF,TGCGCCAGCAGCCAAGATGGGCTAGCCGGTGAGCAGTTCTTC,.,.,14,TRBJ2-1,TRBV4-3
CASSYQEGRMPYNEQFF,TGTGCCAGCAGCTATCAGGAGGGCCGCATGCCCTACAATGAGCAGTTCTTC,.,.,17,TRBJ2-1,TRBV5-1
CASSLGTLSETQYF,TGCGCCAGCAGCTTGGGAACCTTATCGGAGACCCAGTACTTC,.,.,14,TRBJ2-5,TRBV5-1
CASSYVAGNPDTQYF,TGTGCCAGCAGTTACGTCGCAGGGAACCCAGATACGCAGTATTTT,.,.,15,TRBJ2-3,TRBV6-5
CASIPPGTGELFF,TGTGCCAGCATCCCCCCCGGGACCGGGGAGCTGTTTTTT,.,.,13,TRBJ2-2,TRBV28
CASSLAPGGSFF,TGTGCCAGCAGCTTAGCCCCCGGCGGGTCTTTCTTT,.,.,12,TRBJ1-1,TRBV7-9
CASSEALQGSPLHF,TGTGCCAGCAGTGAAGCCCTACAGGGTTCACCCCTCCACTTT,.,.,14,TRBJ1-6,TRBV6-1
CSARDRDEQYF,TGCAGTGCTAGAGATAGGGACGAGCAGTACTTC,.,.,11,TRBJ2-7,TRBV20-1
CASSFDRGRETQYF,TGTGCCAGCAGCTTTGACAGGGGTAGAGAGACCCAGTACTTC,.,TRBD1,14,TRBJ2-5,TRBV7-2
CAISEVKSGEKLFF,TGTGCCATCAGTGAAGTCAAATCGGGGGAAAAACTGTTTTTT,.,.,14,TRBJ1-4,TRBV10-3
CASSPPTGGNNQPQHF,TGTGCCAGTAGTCCACCGACAGGGGGAAACAATCAGCCCCAGCATTTT,.,TRBD1,16,TRBJ1-5,TRBV19
CASRRGPPILGYTF,TGTGCTAGTCGGAGGGGGCCCCCAATATTAGGCTACACCTTC,.,TRBD1,14,TRBJ1-2,TRBV12-5
CASSVDKGGNTIYF,TGTGCCAGCAGCGTAGATAAGGGGGGAAACACCATATATTTT,.,.,14,TRBJ1-3,TRBV9
CASSGGWARNTEAFF,TGTGCCAGCAGTGGAGGATGGGCCCGGAACACTGAAGCTTTCTTT,.,.,15,TRBJ1-1,TRBV9
CAPKDGGEQFF,TGTGCCCCCAAAGACGGAGGTGAGCAGTTCTTC,.,.,11,TRBJ2-1,TRBV24-1
CASSVAPGTGAGNTIYF,TGTGCCAGCAGTGTAGCGCCCGGGACAGGGGCTGGAAACACCATATATTTT,.,TRBD1,17,TRBJ1-3,TRBV2
CASSKGTNTEAFF,TGTGCCAGTAGTAAGGGGACCAACACTGAAGCTTTCTTT,.,.,13,TRBJ1-1,TRBV9
CASSTTGIHEQYF,TGTGCCAGCAGCACCACAGGGATCCACGAGCAGTACTTC,.,.,13,TRBJ2-7,TRBV6-5
CASSWGGAPQETQYF,TGTGCCAGCAGCTGGGGGGGGGCCCCTCAAGAGACCCAGTACTTC,.,.,15,TRBJ2-5,TRBV11-3
CASALEGTGRRPQHF,TGTGCTAGTGCCCTTGAGGGGACAGGGAGGCGGCCCCAGCATTTT,few,TRBD1,15,TRBJ1-5,TRBV12-5
CASSLAGQPQHF,TGTGCCAGCAGCTTGGCAGGTCAGCCCCAGCATTTT,.,.,12,TRBJ1-5,TRBV5-5
CASSLVGTLDQETQYF,TGCGCCAGCAGCTTGGTAGGGACCCTAGACCAAGAGACCCAGTACTTC,.,.,16,TRBJ2-5,TRBV5-1